These 25 T cell receptor beta chains were sequenced from one sample in a study of T-cell memory formation after mild COVID-19. TCRdb re-called the 5' RACE reads with MiXCR, one entry per CDR3 protein. Among around 110,000 distinct CDR3 sequences, roughly 12% were seen once, and the ten largest hold around 25%. The sequenced sample consisted of PBMCs or a T cell subset sorted from them (not recorded which). The receptors derive from an adult woman who had mild COVID-19 (a few samples of this study predate the infection). Cell type and time point are not known.

The J gene is TRBJ1-1, the V gene TRBV20-1; possible D gene TRBD1, 5 bases. Trimming removed 2 bases from V and 12 bases from J, with 13 bases in between. CDR3 length: 11 residues. Germline CDR1 and CDR2: DFQATT and SNEGSKA (reference sequence). The DNA for the CDR3 is TGCAGTGCTAGACTCGACAGTCCTACTTTCTTT. Translating it yields CSARLDSPTFF.

The genes are TRBV11-2 and TRBJ1-6, with TRBD1 matching over 10 bases. Trimming cost V 5 bases and J 10 bases; bases outside gene matches: 8. The CDR3 has 15 residues. Germline values: CDR1 SGHAT, CDR2 FQNNGV. The CDR3 loop reads CASSIRDRGYSPLHF. The CDR3 DNA sequence: TGTGCCAGCAGCATCCGGGACAGGGGCTACTCACCCCTCCACTTT.

The chain combines TRBV13 with TRBJ2-7, with D possibly TRBD1 on 5 matching bases. V shed 5 bases and J shed 1 base, with 9 bases lying between them. There are 13 residues in the CDR3. Germline CDR1 and CDR2: PRHDT and FYEKMQ (reference sequence). CDR3: CASSPHRSYEQYF. The CDR3, as DNA: TGTGCCAGCAGCCCGCACAGGTCCTACGAGCAGTACTTC.

V usage is TRBV5-1 and J usage is TRBJ2-7; D might be TRBD1 (6 bases). The CDR3 contains 15 residues. The germline V gene has CDR1 SGHRS and CDR2 YFSETQ. The V gene lost 0 bases and the J gene lost 5 bases, with 15 bases spanning the gap. The CDR3 nucleotides read TGCGCCAGCAGCTTGGCGCCAGGGGAGTTTAACGAGCAGTACTTC. Translating it yields CASSLAPGEFNEQYF. The whole variable domain, remainder taken from reference TRBV5-1 and TRBJ2-7, is KAGVTQTPRYLIKTRGQQVTLSCSPISGHRSVSWYQQTPGQGLQFLFEYFSETQRNKGNFPGRFSGRQFSNSRSEMNVSTLELGDSALYLCASSLAPGEFNEQYFGPGTRLTVT.

This clonotype was observed a few times. The chain joins TRBV25-1 to TRBJ2-3; D is ambiguous. V lost 6 bases, J lost 6 bases, and 10 bases lay in between. The CDR3 extends over 12 amino acids. CDR1 MGHDK and CDR2 SYGVNS come from the germline V gene. The CDR3 here is CASRFEADTQYF. The CDR3 region has the DNA TGTGCCAGCAGATTCGAGGCGGATACGCAGTATTTT.

This clonotype was picked up a small number of times. The rearrangement uses TRBV9 and TRBJ2-7; the match to TRBD1 covers 9 bases. Per the germline V gene, CDR1 is SGDLS and CDR2 is YYNGEE. The CDR3 covers 19 residues. V trimming: 1 base; J trimming: 3 bases; junction bases outside the gene matches: 17. The CDR3 sequence is CASSVSRGPGQGDFYEQYF. As DNA, the CDR3 is TGTGCCAGCAGCGTAAGTAGGGGACCGGGACAGGGAGATTTCTACGAGCAGTACTTC.

This clonotype came up many times. V usage is TRBV7-6 and J usage is TRBJ2-1, with D tentatively TRBD1 or TRBD2 (5 bases each). Trimming took 3 bases from V and 10 from J, leaving 16 bases between them. The CDR3 is made up of 14 amino acids. Germline V gene lookup returns CDR1 SGHVS and CDR2 FNYEAQ. The CDR3 reads CASSLSGTPGEQFF. DNA of the CDR3: TGTGCCAGCAGCTTGTCCGGGACGCCGGGGGAGCAGTTCTTC. Full variable domain (outside the CDR3, taken from reference TRBV7-6 and TRBJ2-1): GAGVSQSPRYKVTKRGQDVALRCDPISGHVSLYWYRQALGQGPEFLTYFNYEAQQDKSGLPNDRFSAERPEGSISTLTIQRTEQRDSAMYRCASSLSGTPGEQFFGPGTRLTVL.

This clonotype appeared many times. The J gene is TRBJ2-3, the V gene TRBV6-6; D remains unclear. V was trimmed by 0 bases and J by 0 bases, leaving 1 base between them. CDR1 MNHNY and CDR2 SVGAGI come from the germline V gene (reference sequence). The CDR3 is 13 residues long. The CDR3 nucleotides read TGTGCCAGCAGTTACTCCAGCACAGATACGCAGTATTTT. Translating it yields CASSYSSTDTQYF.

The chain has TRBV7-2 and TRBJ2-3; 12 bases fit TRBD2. Losses at the gene ends were 1 base for V and 1 base for J; bases not matched to a gene: 3. Germline V gives CDR1 SGHTA, CDR2 FQGNSA. CDR3 length: 17 amino acids. DNA of the CDR3: TGTGCCAGCAGCTTAGTAGCTAGCGGGGGGGGCACAGATACGCAGTATTTT. It yields the protein CASSLVASGGGTDTQYF.

This clonotype was recorded many times. V is TRBV7-9 and J is TRBJ1-1; the match to TRBD1 covers 7 bases. This CDR3 has 12 residues. Per germline, CDR1 SEHNR and CDR2 FQNEAQ (reference sequence). Trimming cost V 4 bases and J 8 bases; bases outside gene matches: 4. CDR3 bases: TGTGCCAGCAGCTATCCGGGACAGGAAGCTTTCTTT. This codes for CASSYPGQEAFF.

V and J are TRBV30 and TRBJ2-2; D assignment may be TRBD1 or TRBD2 (5 bases each). CDR3 length: 13 residues. The ends were cut back, 2 bases at V and 7 bases at J, with 11 bases in the middle. Germline V gene data show CDR1 as GTSNPN and CDR2 as SVGIG (reference sequence). The CDR3 DNA follows: TGTGCCTGGAGTCGAGGGGATGGCGGGGAGCTGTTTTTT. This gives the protein CAWSRGDGGELFF. Full variable domain (missing parts from reference TRBV30 and TRBJ2-2): SQTIHQWPATLVQPVGSPLSLECTVEGTSNPNLYWYRQAAGRGLQLLFYSVGIGQISSEVPQNLSASRPQDRQFILSSKKLLLSDSGFYLCAWSRGDGGELFFGEGSRLTVL.

This clonotype came up a few times. The chain links TRBV5-1 to TRBJ2-1; D is undetermined. The germline V gene encodes CDR1 SGHRS and CDR2 YFSETQ. V was shortened by 0 bases and J by 5 bases, with 9 bases between the two germline ends. The CDR3 runs 14 residues. The CDR3 spells CASSLGHSNNEQFF. CDR3 nucleotides: TGCGCCAGCAGCTTGGGACACAGCAACAATGAGCAGTTCTTC. The full variable domain, in which reference TRBV5-1 and TRBJ2-1 provide the parts outside the CDR3, is KAGVTQTPRYLIKTRGQQVTLSCSPISGHRSVSWYQQTPGQGLQFLFEYFSETQRNKGNFPGRFSGRQFSNSRSEMNVSTLELGDSALYLCASSLGHSNNEQFFGPGTRLTVL.

In its sample, this clonotype was seen a few times. V and J are TRBV6-1 and TRBJ2-5; TRBD2 aligns across 12 bases. Per germline, CDR1 MNHNS and CDR2 SASEGT. V lost 0 bases and J lost 5; bases outside the gene matches: 4. The CDR3 consists of 16 residues. The CDR3 here is CASSEALAGGLETQYF. CDR3 nucleotide sequence: TGTGCCAGCAGTGAAGCCCTAGCGGGGGGGCTCGAGACCCAGTACTTC.

This clonotype showed up many times. The CDR3 nucleotides read TGCGCCAGCAGCCAGCACCCTAGGGGGGGGGGGCTCAATGAGCAGTTCTTC. It encodes CASSQHPRGGGLNEQFF. This chain uses TRBV4-1 with TRBJ2-1, with a weak D call TRBD2 (7 bases). Germline CDR1 is MGHRA and CDR2 is YSYEKL. With 3 bases removed from V and 6 bases from J, the gap between germline ends came to 21 bases. CDR3 length: 17 residues.

The sample holds a few counts of this clonotype. V and J are TRBV9 and TRBJ2-1, with 8 bases lining up with TRBD1. In germline, CDR1 is SGDLS, CDR2 YYNGEE. J gave up 6 bases and V 0 bases, and 17 bases lay outside the gene matches. The CDR3 spans 19 residues. The CDR3 here is CASSVAQLVMDRDGNEQFF. The DNA for the CDR3 is TGTGCCAGCAGCGTAGCCCAGCTTGTAATGGACAGGGACGGCAATGAGCAGTTCTTC.

This clonotype turned up a few times. CDR3 DNA: TGCGCCAGCAGCCAAGAGGGGCAGGGATACTCACCCCTCCACTTT. Its translation: CASSQEGQGYSPLHF. The V gene is TRBV4-3, the J gene TRBJ1-6, with D maybe TRBD1 (5 bases). Germline assignment: CDR1 LGHNA and CDR2 YSLEER. The CDR3 totals 15 residues. Trimming took 0 bases from V and 10 from J, leaving 13 bases between them.

This clonotype was found many times. J is TRBJ2-2 and V is TRBV4-2; D perhaps matches TRBD2 (5 bases). V lost 0 bases to trimming and J lost 2 bases, with 13 bases between them. This CDR3 comprises 17 residues. Germline values: CDR1 LGHNA, CDR2 YNFKEQ. The chain's CDR3 is CASSQDGLAVNTGELFF. In nucleotides, the CDR3 is TGTGCCAGCAGCCAAGATGGGCTAGCCGTCAACACCGGGGAGCTGTTTTTT.

As regards this clonotype: At one end the junction does not follow the germline gene, possibly because of a read error. J is TRBJ2-7 and V is TRBV4-3, with TRBD1 identical over 7 bases. The CDR3 totals 15 residues. Per the germline V gene, CDR1 is LGHNA and CDR2 is YSLEER. Here the CDR3 reads CSSSQDRAGWDEQYF. CDR3 coding DNA: TGCTCCAGCAGCCAAGACAGGGCAGGATGGGACGAGCAGTACTTC.

The chain employs TRBV7-6 and TRBJ2-1, with 7 nucleotides matching TRBD2. Germline CDR1 SGHVS, CDR2 FNYEAQ. Trimming took 1 base from V and 4 from J; bases not matched to a gene: 7. There are 16 residues in the CDR3. DNA of the CDR3: TGTGCCAGCAGCTTAGACGCGGCGGGGGATTACAATGAGCAGTTCTTC. It encodes CASSLDAAGDYNEQFF.

This clonotype was observed many times. The chain joins TRBV20-1 to TRBJ2-3; D not resolved. V lost 5 bases, J lost 1 base, and 13 bases lay in between. The CDR3 has 14 residues. Per germline, CDR1 DFQATT and CDR2 SNEGSKA (reference sequence). CDR3 sequence reads: CSAGDTAGTDTQYF. CDR3 nucleotides: TGCAGTGCTGGTGATACGGCCGGCACAGATACGCAGTATTTT.

The chain links TRBV5-1 to TRBJ1-1; 11 bases match TRBD1. Germline V CDR1 and CDR2: SGHRS, YFSETQ. The CDR3 runs 15 residues. V lost 4 bases and J lost 5; bases outside the gene matches: 7. CDR3 in DNA: TGCGCCAGCAGCCCATGGACAGGGGGCTTAACTGAAGCTTTCTTT. It translates to CASSPWTGGLTEAFF.

This clonotype was picked up a small number of times. This rearrangement joins TRBV29-1 to TRBJ2-2; 7 bases line up with TRBD1. Germline CDR1 is SQVTM and CDR2 is ANQGSEA. The junction had 4 bases not matched to a gene; V was cut back by 4 bases and J by 5 bases. This CDR3 spans 13 amino acids. CDR3 DNA sequence: TGCAGCGTTGTAGACAGGGATACCGGGGAGCTGTTTTTT. Protein: CSVVDRDTGELFF.

This clonotype occurred a few times. The chain has TRBV7-6 and TRBJ2-2; TRBD1 might be the D (6 bases). This CDR3 is 17 amino acids long. The V and J ends lost 5 bases and 0 bases respectively, with 16 bases between them. Germline values: CDR1 SGHVS, CDR2 FNYEAQ. CDR3 sequence: CASSLPSRTANTGELFF. The CDR3 DNA sequence: TGTGCCAGCAGCCTACCTTCGAGGACAGCGAACACCGGGGAGCTGTTTTTT.

This clonotype was picked up one time. The V and J genes are TRBV24-1 and TRBJ2-3, with 12 positions matching TRBD1. The CDR3 is 15 residues long. The V gene's germline CDR1 is KGHDR and CDR2 SFDVKD. Trimming cost V 3 bases and J 4 bases; bases outside gene matches: 1. CDR3 sequence (DNA): TGTGCCACCAGTGATGGGACAGGGGGCGCAGATACGCAGTATTTT. Amino acid sequence: CATSDGTGGADTQYF.

This clonotype was detected ten times or more. This chain connects TRBV12-3 or TRBV12-4 to TRBJ2-5; D possibly corresponds to TRBD1 (5 bases). V gave up 3 bases and J gave up 4 bases, with 15 bases separating them. CDR3 length: 15 amino acids. The DNA for the CDR3 is TGTGCCAGCAGTTTGTCGGCAGGGTGGGGAGAGACCCAGTACTTC. Protein: CASSLSAGWGETQYF.